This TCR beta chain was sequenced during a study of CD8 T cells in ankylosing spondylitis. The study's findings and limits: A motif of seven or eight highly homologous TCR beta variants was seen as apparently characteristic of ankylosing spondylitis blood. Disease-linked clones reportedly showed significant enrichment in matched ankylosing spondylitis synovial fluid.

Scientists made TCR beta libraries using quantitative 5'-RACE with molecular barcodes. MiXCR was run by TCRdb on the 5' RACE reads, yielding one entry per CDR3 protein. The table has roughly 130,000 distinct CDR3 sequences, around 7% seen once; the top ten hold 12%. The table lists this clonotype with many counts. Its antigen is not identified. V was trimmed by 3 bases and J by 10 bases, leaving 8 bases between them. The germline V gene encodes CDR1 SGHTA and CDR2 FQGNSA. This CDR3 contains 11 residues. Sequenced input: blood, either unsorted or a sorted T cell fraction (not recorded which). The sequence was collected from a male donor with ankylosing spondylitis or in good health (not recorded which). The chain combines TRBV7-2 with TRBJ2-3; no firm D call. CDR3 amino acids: CASSFEIPQYF. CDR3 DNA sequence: TGTGCCAGCAGCTTTGAGATTCCGCAGTATTTT.